The clone carrying this TCR beta chain was picked up a small number of times. Its antigen is undetermined. The entry originates in a study of T cell repertoires in cytomegalovirus infection. About the study: From public TCR beta signatures came an indication of both CMV infection and matching HLA type. Findings and caveats of the study: The ex vivo response was dominated by HLA-C-restricted CMV-specific TCR beta clonotypes. Carriage of CMV together with the relevant HLA was identifiable through cumulative public TCR beta family frequency.

TCRdb passed the reads through MiXCR, listing each CDR3 protein once. The sample contains 250,000 or so distinct CDR3 sequences, about a sixth of which appear only once. CDR1 and CDR2 (germline): DFQATT, SNEGSKA (reference sequence). This CDR3 is built from 16 residues. V lost 0 bases and J 2 bases, leaving 14 bases between the germline ends. The chain links TRBV20-1 to TRBJ1-5; maybe TRBD1 (6 bases). The sample was CD8+ T cells from PBMCs. This clonotype was sampled from a human donor in good health (CMV status not recorded). Some clones in this sample may be carry-over from other donors' samples. This CDR3 is CSARDAQGRGNQPQHF. As DNA, the CDR3 is TGCAGTGCTAGAGATGCACAGGGTAGGGGCAATCAGCCCCAGCATTTT.